The clone carrying this T cell receptor (beta chain) occurred many times. V lost 0 bases and J lost 4, with 12 bases in between. The CDR3 loop spans 15 amino acids. The data belong to a study of T-cell reconstitution after alpha-beta-depleted transplantation in children. It was with unique molecular identifiers that the TCRbeta library was prepared. TCRdb analysed the PCR reads with MiXCR anew, one entry per CDR3 protein. The sample has about 460,000 distinct CDR3 sequences, roughly a tenth seen once; the top ten hold around 2%. The chain carries TRBV12-3 or TRBV12-4 and TRBJ1-1; D is unresolved. The source material was PBMCs, sampled before TCRalphabeta/CD19-depleted stem cell transplant. The origin of this receptor is a child younger than 10 with inherited bone marrow failure, due to receive a stem cell transplant. The CDR3 DNA follows: TGTGCCAGCAGTTTAGCGCTCGGCAGCTTCACTGAAGCTTTCTTT. Residues: CASSLALGSFTEAFF.